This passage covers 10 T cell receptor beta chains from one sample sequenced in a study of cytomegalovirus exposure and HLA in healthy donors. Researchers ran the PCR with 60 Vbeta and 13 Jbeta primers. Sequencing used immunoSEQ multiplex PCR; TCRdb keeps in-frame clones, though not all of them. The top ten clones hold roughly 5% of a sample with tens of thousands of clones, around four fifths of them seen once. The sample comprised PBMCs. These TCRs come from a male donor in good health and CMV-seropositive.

The CDR3 DNA reads as TGCGCCAGCAGCCTGACTAGCGGCTACGAGCAGTACTTC. It yields the protein CASSLTSGYEQYF. The rearrangement uses TRBV5-1 and TRBJ2-7, with TRBD2 matching over 9 bases. CDR1 SGHRS and CDR2 YFSETQ come from the germline V gene. The V segment lost 4 bases and the J segment 3 bases; nucleotides outside the gene matches: 2. The length of the CDR3 is 13 residues. Drawing the rest from reference TRBV5-1 and TRBJ2-7, the complete variable domain is KAGVTQTPRYLIKTRGQQVTLSCSPISGHRSVSWYQQTPGQGLQFLFEYFSETQRNKGNFPGRFSGRQFSNSRSEMNVSTLELGDSALYLCASSLTSGYEQYFGPGTRLTVT.

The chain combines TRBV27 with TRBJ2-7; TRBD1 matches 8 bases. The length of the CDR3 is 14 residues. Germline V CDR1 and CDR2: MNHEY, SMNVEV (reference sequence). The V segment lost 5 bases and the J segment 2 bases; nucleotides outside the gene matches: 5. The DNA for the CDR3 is TGTGCCAGCAGTAGCGTGGACAGGGCCTACGAGCAGTACTTC. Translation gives CASSSVDRAYEQYF.

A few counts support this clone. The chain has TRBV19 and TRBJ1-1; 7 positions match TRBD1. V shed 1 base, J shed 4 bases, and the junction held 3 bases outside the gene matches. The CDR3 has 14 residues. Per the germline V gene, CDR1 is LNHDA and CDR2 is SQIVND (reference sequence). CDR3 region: CASSIGAGGTEAFF. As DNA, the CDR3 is TGTGCCAGTAGTATAGGGGCAGGGGGCACTGAAGCTTTCTTT.

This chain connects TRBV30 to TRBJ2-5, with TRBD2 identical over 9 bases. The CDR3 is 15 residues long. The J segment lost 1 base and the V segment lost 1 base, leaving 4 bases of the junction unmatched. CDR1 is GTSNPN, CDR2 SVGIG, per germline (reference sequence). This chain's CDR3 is CAWSETTSGQETQYF. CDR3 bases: TGTGCCTGGAGTGAGACGACTAGCGGCCAAGAGACCCAGTACTTC.

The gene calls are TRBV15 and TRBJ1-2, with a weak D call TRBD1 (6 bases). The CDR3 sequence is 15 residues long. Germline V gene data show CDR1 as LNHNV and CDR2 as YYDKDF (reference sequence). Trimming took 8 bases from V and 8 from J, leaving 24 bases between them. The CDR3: CATARGGGGAVGYTF. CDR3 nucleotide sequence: TGTGCCACCGCGCGGGGTGGGGGGGGCGCGGTCGGCTACACCTTC.

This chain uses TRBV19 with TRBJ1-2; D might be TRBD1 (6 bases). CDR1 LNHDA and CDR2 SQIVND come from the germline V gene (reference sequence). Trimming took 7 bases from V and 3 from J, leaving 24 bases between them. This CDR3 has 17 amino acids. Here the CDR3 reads CASKSQPGTLPDYGYTF. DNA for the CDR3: TGTGCCAGTAAGAGCCAGCCTGGGACACTGCCCGACTATGGCTACACCTTC.

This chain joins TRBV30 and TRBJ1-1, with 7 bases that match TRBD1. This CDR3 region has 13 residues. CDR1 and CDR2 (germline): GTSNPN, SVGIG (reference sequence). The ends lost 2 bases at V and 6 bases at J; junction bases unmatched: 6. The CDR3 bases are TGTGCCTGGAGTTTTAAAGGGGGCCCTGAAGCTTTCTTT. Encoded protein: CAWSFKGGPEAFF.

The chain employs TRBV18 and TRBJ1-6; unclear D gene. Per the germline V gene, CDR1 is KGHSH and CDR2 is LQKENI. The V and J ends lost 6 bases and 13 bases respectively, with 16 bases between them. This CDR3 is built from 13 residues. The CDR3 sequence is CASSQREPAPLHF. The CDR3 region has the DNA TGTGCCAGCTCCCAAAGGGAGCCCGCTCCCCTCCACTTT.

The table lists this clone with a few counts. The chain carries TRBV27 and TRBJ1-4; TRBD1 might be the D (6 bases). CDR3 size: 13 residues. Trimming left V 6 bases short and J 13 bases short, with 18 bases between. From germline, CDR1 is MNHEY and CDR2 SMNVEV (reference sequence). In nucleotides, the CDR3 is TGTGCCAGCAGCCTCTACGGGGGGGCACGACTGTTTTTT. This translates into CASSLYGGARLFF.

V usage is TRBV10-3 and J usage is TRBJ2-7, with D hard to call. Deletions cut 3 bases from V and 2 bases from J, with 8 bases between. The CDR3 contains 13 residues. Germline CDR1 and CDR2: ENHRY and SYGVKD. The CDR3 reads CAISENSAYEQYF. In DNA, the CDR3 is TGTGCCATCAGTGAAAACAGTGCCTACGAGCAGTACTTC.